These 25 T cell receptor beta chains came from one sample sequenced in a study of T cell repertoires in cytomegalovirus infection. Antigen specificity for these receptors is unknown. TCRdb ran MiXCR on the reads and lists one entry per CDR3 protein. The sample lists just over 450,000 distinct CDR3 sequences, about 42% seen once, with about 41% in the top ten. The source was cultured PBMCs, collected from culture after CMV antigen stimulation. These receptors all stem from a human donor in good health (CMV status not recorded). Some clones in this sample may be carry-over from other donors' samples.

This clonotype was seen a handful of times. The CDR3 sequence is CASSPWRSSTDTQYF. For the CDR3, the DNA is TGTGCCAGCAGTCCTTGGAGATCTAGCACAGATACGCAGTATTTT. The chain employs TRBV12-3 or TRBV12-4 and TRBJ2-3; D remains ambiguous. This CDR3 is 15 amino acids long. The V end lost 5 bases, the J end lost 0 bases, and 12 bases lay between the germline ends.

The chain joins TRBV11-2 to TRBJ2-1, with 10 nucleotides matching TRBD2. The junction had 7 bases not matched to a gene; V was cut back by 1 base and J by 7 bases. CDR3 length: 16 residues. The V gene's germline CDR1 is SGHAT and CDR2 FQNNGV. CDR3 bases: TGTGCCAGCAGCTTAGGATATAGCGGGAGGATAAATGAGCAGTTCTTC. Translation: CASSLGYSGRINEQFF.

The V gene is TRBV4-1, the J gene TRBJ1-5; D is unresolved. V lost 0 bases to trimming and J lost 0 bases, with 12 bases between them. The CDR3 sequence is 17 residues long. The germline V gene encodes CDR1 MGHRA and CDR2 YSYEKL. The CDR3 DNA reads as TGCGCCAGCAGCCAAGACTCGGGATTACATAGCAATCAGCCCCAGCATTTT. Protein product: CASSQDSGLHSNQPQHF.

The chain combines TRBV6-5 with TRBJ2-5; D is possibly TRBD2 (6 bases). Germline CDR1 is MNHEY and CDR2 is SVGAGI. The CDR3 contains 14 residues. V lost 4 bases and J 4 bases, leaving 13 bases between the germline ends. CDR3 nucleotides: TGTGCCAGCAGTTTCGAAGGAGGGGCAGAGACCCAGTACTTC. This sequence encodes CASSFEGGAETQYF.

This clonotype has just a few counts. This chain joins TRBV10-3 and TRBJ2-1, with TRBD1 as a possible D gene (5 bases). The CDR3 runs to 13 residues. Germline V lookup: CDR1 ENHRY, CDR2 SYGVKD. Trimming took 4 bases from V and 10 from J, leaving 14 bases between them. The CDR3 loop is CAISAQAFKEQFF. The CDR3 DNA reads TGTGCCATCAGTGCACAGGCATTTAAGGAGCAGTTCTTC.

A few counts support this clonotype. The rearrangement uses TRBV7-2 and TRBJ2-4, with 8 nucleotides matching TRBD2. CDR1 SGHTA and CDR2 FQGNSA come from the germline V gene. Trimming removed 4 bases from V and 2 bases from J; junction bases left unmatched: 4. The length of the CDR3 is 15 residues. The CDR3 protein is CASSSGGGTKNIQYF. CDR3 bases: TGTGCCAGCAGCTCGGGGGGGGGGACCAAAAACATTCAGTACTTC.

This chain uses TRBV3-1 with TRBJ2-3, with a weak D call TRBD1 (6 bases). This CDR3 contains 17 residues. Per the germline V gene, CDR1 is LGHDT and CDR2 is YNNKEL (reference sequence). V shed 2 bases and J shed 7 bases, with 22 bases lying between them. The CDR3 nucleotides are TGTGCCAGCAGCCAACCCTCCCGTTCGGGAAGGGGGTATACGCAGTATTTT. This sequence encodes CASSQPSRSGRGYTQYF.

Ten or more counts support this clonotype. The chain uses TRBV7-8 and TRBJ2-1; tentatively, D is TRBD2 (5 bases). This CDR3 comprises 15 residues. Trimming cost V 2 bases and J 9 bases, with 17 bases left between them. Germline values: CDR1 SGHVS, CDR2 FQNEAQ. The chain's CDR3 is CASSLMRVLSAEQFF. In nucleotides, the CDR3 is TGTGCCAGCAGCTTAATGAGGGTTCTGTCTGCTGAGCAGTTCTTC.

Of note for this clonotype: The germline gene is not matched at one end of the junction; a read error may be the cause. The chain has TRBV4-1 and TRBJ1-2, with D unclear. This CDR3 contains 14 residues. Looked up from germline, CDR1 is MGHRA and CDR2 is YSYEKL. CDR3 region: CASSQEPTIYGYTF. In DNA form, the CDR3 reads TGTGCCAGCAGCCAGGAACCGACCATCTATGGCTACACCTTC.

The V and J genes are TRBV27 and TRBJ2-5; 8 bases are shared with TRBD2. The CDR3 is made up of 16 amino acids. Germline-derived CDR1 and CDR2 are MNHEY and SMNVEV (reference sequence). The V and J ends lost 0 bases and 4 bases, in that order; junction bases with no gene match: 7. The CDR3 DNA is TGTGCCAGCAGTTTATCGGGACTAGGGATGGGAGAGACCCAGTACTTC. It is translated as CASSLSGLGMGETQYF.

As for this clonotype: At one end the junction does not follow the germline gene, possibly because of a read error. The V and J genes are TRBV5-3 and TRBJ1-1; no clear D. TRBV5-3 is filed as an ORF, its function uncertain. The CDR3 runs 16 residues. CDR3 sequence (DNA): TGTGCCAGCAGCTTGGACTATACTCCAATGAACACTGAAGCTTTCTTT. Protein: CASSLDYTPMNTEAFF.

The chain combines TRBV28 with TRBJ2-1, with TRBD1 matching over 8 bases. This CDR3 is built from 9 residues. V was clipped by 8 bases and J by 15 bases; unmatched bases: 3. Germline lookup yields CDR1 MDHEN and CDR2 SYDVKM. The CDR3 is CASGTGRFF. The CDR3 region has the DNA TGTGCCAGCGGGACAGGCCGGTTCTTC.

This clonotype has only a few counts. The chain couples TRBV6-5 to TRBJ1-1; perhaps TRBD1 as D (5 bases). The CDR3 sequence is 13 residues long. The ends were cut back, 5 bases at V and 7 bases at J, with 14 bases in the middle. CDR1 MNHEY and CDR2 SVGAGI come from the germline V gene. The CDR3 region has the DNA TGTGCCAGCAGTCCCCAGGGTTCGGGTGAAGCTTTCTTT. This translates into CASSPQGSGEAFF.

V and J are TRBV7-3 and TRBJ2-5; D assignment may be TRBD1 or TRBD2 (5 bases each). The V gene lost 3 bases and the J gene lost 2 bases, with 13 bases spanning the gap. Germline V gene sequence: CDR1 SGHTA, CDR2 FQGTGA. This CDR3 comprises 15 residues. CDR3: CASSLEAWTQETQYF. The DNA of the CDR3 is TGTGCCAGCAGCTTGGAGGCCTGGACACAAGAGACCCAGTACTTC.

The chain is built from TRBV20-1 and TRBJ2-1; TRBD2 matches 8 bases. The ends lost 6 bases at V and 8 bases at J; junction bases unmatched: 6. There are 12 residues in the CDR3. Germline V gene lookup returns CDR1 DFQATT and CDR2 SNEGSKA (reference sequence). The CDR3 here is CSAGTRGDEQFF. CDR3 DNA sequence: TGCAGTGCGGGGACTAGGGGGGATGAGCAGTTCTTC.

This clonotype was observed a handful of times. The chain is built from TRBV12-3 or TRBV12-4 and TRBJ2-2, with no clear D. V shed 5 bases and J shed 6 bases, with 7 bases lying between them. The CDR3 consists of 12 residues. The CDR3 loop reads CASSQGAGELFF. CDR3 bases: TGTGCCAGCAGTCAAGGTGCCGGGGAGCTGTTTTTT.

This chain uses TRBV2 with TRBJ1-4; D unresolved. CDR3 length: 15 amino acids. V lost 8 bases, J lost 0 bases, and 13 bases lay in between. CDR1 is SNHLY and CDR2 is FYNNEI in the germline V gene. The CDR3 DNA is TGTGCCAGCGCGAAACGAGGCTCAACTAATGAAAAACTGTTTTTT. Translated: CASAKRGSTNEKLFF.

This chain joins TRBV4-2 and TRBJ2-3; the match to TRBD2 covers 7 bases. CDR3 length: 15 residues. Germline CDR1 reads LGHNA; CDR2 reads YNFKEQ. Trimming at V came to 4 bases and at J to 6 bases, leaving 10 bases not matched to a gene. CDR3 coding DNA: TGTGCCAGCAGCCCTGGGGGAGGGGATTCGGATACGCAGTATTTT. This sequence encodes CASSPGGGDSDTQYF.

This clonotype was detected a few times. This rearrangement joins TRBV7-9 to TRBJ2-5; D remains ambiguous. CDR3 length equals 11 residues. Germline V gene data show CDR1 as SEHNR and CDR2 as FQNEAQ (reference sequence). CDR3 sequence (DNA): TGTATCGCTCTGATGGGAGAGACCCAGTACTTC. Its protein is CIALMGETQYF. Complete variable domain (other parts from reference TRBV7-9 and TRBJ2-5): DTGVSQNPRHKITKRGQNVTFRCDPISEHNRLYWYRQTLGQGPEFLTYFQNEAQLEKSRLLSDRFSAERPKGSFSTLEIQRTEQGDSAMYLCIALMGETQYFGPGTRLLVL.

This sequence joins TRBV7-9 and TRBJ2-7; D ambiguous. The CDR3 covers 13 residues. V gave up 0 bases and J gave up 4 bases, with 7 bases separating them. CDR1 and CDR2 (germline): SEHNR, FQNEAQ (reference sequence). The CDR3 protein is CASSLATDYEQYF. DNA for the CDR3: TGTGCCAGCAGCTTAGCTACAGATTACGAGCAGTACTTC.

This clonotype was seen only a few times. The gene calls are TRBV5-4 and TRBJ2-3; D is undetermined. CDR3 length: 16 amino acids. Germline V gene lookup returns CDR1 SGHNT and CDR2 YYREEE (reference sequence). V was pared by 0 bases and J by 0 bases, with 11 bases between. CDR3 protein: CASSLGTRPSTDTQYF. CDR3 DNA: TGTGCCAGCAGCTTGGGCACACGTCCTAGCACAGATACGCAGTATTTT.

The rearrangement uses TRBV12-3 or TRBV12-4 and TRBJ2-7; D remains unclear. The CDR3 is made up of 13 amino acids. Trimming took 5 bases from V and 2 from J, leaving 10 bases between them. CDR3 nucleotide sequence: TGTGCCAGCAGTATGACACTTCCCTACGAGCAGTACTTC. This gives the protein CASSMTLPYEQYF.

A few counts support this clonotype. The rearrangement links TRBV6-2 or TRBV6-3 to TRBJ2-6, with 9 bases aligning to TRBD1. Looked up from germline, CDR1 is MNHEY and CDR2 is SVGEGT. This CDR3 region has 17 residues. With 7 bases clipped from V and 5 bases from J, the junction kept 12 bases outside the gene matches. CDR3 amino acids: CASTPGTGNPRANVLTF. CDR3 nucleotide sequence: TGTGCCAGCACCCCCGGGACAGGGAACCCCCGGGCCAACGTCCTGACTTTC.

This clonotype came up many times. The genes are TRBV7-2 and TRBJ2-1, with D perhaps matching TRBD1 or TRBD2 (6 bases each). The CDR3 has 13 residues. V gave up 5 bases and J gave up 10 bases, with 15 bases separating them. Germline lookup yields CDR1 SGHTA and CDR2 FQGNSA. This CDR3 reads CASSRSGGGEQFF. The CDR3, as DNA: TGTGCCAGCAGCCGGAGTGGAGGGGGGGAGCAGTTCTTC.

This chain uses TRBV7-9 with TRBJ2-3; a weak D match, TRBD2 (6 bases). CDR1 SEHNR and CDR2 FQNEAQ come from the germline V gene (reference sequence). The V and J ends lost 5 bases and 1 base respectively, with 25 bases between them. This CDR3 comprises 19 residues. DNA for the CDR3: TGTGCCAGCAGCCCCCTTTACCCTCTCCCGGGGGAGGGCACAGATACGCAGTATTTT. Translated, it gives CASSPLYPLPGEGTDTQYF.